The present entry profiles one T cell receptor beta chain with its context. Antigen specificity is unknown. The CDR3 is 20 amino acids. Between the trimmed V and J ends, which lost 4 bases and 0 bases, there was a span of 24 bases. Looked up from germline, CDR1 is KGHSH and CDR2 is LQKENI. This sample was taken from a study of blood T cells in healthy people across ages. General study results and limits: Comparison with aged donors showed that long-lived donors had more naive CD4+ cells and higher diversity.

It was with a sample-barcoded 5' primer and a J-beta primer mix that a second PCR of roughly 7 to 12 cycles was run. MiXCR, applied by TCRdb to the 5' RACE reads, yields one record per CDR3 protein. This repertoire shows approximately 760,000 distinct CDR3 sequences, roughly 25% found once; its top ten account for more than 8.5%. A further study also used this sample, focusing on T cells of mothers and their children. This second study says: Mothers yielded over 8 million CDR3 reads, children about 2.8 million each.

The chain recombines TRBV18 with TRBJ1-4, with D possibly being TRBD1 (5 bases). The clonotype was recovered from a boy between 5 and 17 years old in good health. The source material was blood. The CDR3 DNA reads TGTGCCAGCTCACTCTACCGGGACCGGGAGTCCACTGCAACTAATGAAAAACTGTTTTTT. Translating it yields CASSLYRDRESTATNEKLFF.